The entry below describes one TCR beta chain. The antigen is not known. The CDR3 runs to 16 residues. The V gene end was trimmed by 1 base and the J gene end by 2 bases; junction bases not matched to a gene: 5. The germline V gene encodes CDR1 SGDLS and CDR2 YYNGEE. The data stem from a study of cytomegalovirus exposure and HLA in healthy donors. Notes on the study in general: Rarity characterized most TCR sequences, yet some public TCRs appeared in many donors. Accounts indicate the classifier identified cytomegalovirus status with strong specificity and sensitivity.

Libraries were prepared by immunoSEQ multiplex PCR; TCRdb keeps only in-frame clonotypes and omits some of them. This sample has roughly 75,000 clones, with 94% found just once. The sequenced sample consisted of PBMCs. This TCR derives from a woman between 18 and 29 years old in good health and CMV-seronegative. This chain uses TRBV9 with TRBJ2-1, with 8 bases lining up with TRBD2. The CDR3 nucleotides read TGTGCCAGCAGCGTACGAGCGGGGGCCGCCTACAATGAGCAGTTCTTC. Translation gives CASSVRAGAAYNEQFF.